This T cell receptor beta chain came from a study of T cell repertoires in MIS-A myocarditis (dated by TCRdb to between 2020 and 2023). TCRbeta CDR3 regions were amplified with the immunoSEQ bias-controlled multiplex PCR and sequenced at high throughput. On the authors' methods: The immunoSEQ vendor pipeline collapsed and filtered the CDR3 sequences so that the abundance and frequency of each unique TCRbeta CDR3 could be quantified. Dominant CDR3 amino acid sequences were clustered with SARS-CoV-2-specific ImmuneCODE TCRbeta sequences by CD-HIT at a 90% global sequence identity threshold. Clones at frequencies from 0.1 to 1 were categorized as hyperexpanded, and clones at frequencies from 0.01 to 0.1 were categorized as large. MiXCR was used to confirm CDR3 amino acid sequences and V and J gene assignments of dominant clones. The R stringdist package was used to calculate Levenshtein distances between the patient clonotypes and the ImmuneCODE hits. Held by TCRdb, this immuneACCESS table contains in-frame sequences only and omits some clones. Under half of the omission traces to an unresolved V gene where checked; the cause of the rest is unknown. V and J calls and clone size are those listed in that table; D and trimming were worked out from the DNA. A total of 14,000 to 15,000 clones appear in this sample, around two thirds of them only once. Roughly 61% of the sample is in the top ten clones.

Taken from the germline V gene, the CDR1 and CDR2 loops are ENHRY and SYGVKD. The CDR3 spans 12 residues, from the cysteine through the phenylalanine. Only the CDR3 portion is preserved as DNA: 36 bases, with reading frame beginning at the first base. Relative to germline, V is 10 bases shorter and J is 0 bases shorter, with 9 bases between their ends. The QIAamp DNA FFPE kit was used to extract genomic DNA from formalin-fixed paraffin-embedded autopsy tissue. A note on this clone: There is no known antigen for this receptor. Base qualities are not recorded, but no much larger clone differs from it by a single base.

Sequencing used left ventricle heart tissue obtained at autopsy. The cell subset or site label, as the study defines it: cardiac tissue sample (left or right ventricle, interventricular septum, or pericardium). This receptor was identified in a man between 18 and 29 years old with fulminant myocarditis from multisystem inflammatory syndrome in adults (MIS-A) after COVID-19. The sequence is built from TRBV10-3 and TRBJ1-1; no D gene can be assigned with confidence. The DNA is as follows: TGTGCCACCGGCTCTTTGAACACTGAAGCTTTCTTT. The translation is CATGSLNTEAFF.